This T cell receptor beta chain was identified in a study of vaccination and CD4 T cells after COVID-19. This clonotype was detected a few times. Antigen: not known. The Oncomine TCR Beta short-read assay was applied to DNA of cultured CD4+ T cells. CD4+ T cells were cultured, and genomic DNA was extracted from them. Each CDR3 protein is one row after TCRdb ran MiXCR on the PCR reads. Here the sample spans approximately 9,500 distinct CDR3 sequences, 26% being singletons. The treatment here: 10-day PBMC culture with coronavirus spike peptide pools or control peptides (ViraFEST assay). The CDR3 loop spans 13 amino acids. V lost 1 base and J lost 2; bases outside the gene matches: 1. Germline V gene sequence: CDR1 DFQATT, CDR2 SNEGSKA (reference sequence).

This TCR was sampled from a human donor who received a COVID-19 vaccine. This specimen consisted of CD4+ T cells from blood, cultured in vitro, obtained before SARS-CoV-2 vaccination. V gene TRBV20-1 combines with J gene TRBJ2-5, with 7 bases lining up with TRBD2. For the CDR3, the DNA is TGCAGTGCTAGAGCGGGGGGACAAGAGACCCAGTACTTC. This gives the protein CSARAGGQETQYF.